This T cell receptor beta chain was profiled in a study of blood T cells in healthy people across ages. Points from the study as a whole: Measured against age, TCR beta diversity per million T cells decreased in a roughly linear manner.

It was with a sample-barcoded 5' primer and a J-beta primer mix that a second PCR of about 7 to 12 cycles was run. TCRdb re-called the 5' RACE reads through MiXCR, storing one row per CDR3 protein. The sample consists of roughly 680,000 distinct CDR3 sequences, about half of them appearing once. There are a few counts of this clonotype. The antigen remains unidentified. CDR3 length: 13 amino acids. The V gene's germline CDR1 is SQVTM and CDR2 ANQGSEA. V was clipped by 4 bases and J by 3 bases; unmatched bases: 6. The chain is built from TRBV29-1 and TRBJ2-7; 7 positions match TRBD2. This TCR was recovered from a woman aged 60-70 years in good health. Sequencing input: blood. The CDR3 DNA sequence: TGCAGCGTTGGCGGGGGTTTCTACTACGAGCAGTACTTC. Its protein is CSVGGGFYYEQYF.